The entry below describes one TCR beta chain. These data belong to a study of blood T cell repertoires in COVID-19. Background on the study: Samples representing acute and convalescent COVID-19 were sourced from the United States, Italy and Spain.

TCRdb's copy holds only in-frame clones and misses some; the assay was immunoSEQ multiplex PCR. The sample lists some 130,000 clones, 86% occurring once. The sample consisted of peripheral blood. This TCR was recovered from a woman between 65 and 79 years old with COVID-19, enrolled during active disease.

The CDR3 bases are TGTGCCTGGGTGGGAGGCAGCGTCGAGACCCAGTACTTC. It specifies CAWVGGSVETQYF. The genes are TRBV30 and TRBJ2-5; perhaps TRBD2 as D (6 bases). V lost 5 bases, J lost 5 bases, and 15 bases lay in between. The CDR3 covers 13 residues. The germline gives CDR1 GTSNPN, CDR2 SVGIG (reference sequence).